Included here is one T cell receptor beta chain sequence, with context. This sample is drawn from a study of T cells after yellow fever vaccination. Each CDR3 protein is one row after TCRdb ran MiXCR on the 5' RACE reads. Here the sample spans fewer than 400,000 distinct CDR3 sequences, around 6.4% being singletons. CDR3 length: 14 residues. V dropped 5 bases and J dropped 11; count of bases not matched to a gene: 8. This sequence originates from a man younger than 45 who received the YFV17D yellow fever vaccine. J is TRBJ2-1 and V is TRBV12-3 or TRBV12-4; 11 bases fit TRBD2. This sample comprised PBMCs, obtained 5 days after the yellow fever booster vaccination. CDR3 protein: CASSPAGTSGQQFF. CDR3 DNA: TGTGCCAGCAGTCCCGCCGGGACTAGCGGCCAGCAGTTCTTC.